These 9 T cell receptor beta chains originate from one sample sequenced in a study of blood T cells in healthy people across ages. PCR was performed a second time for about 6 to 12 cycles using a sample-barcoded 5' primer and a J-beta primer mix. TCRdb analysed the 5' RACE reads with MiXCR anew, one entry per CDR3 protein. The repertoire consists of approximately 1,100,000 distinct CDR3 sequences, with around 45% occurring once and the leading ten covering about 20%. The sequencing sample was made of blood. The receptors come from a woman aged 60-75 years in good health.

In this sample, this clonotype turned up a few times. The chain uses TRBV2 and TRBJ2-5, with D unclear. CDR3 size: 14 residues. The ends were cut back, 3 bases at V and 2 bases at J, with 10 bases in the middle. CDR1 and CDR2 (germline): SNHLY, FYNNEI. The CDR3 here is CASSDSRIQETQYF. CDR3 sequence (DNA): TGTGCCAGCAGTGATTCTCGGATACAAGAGACCCAGTACTTC.

This clonotype was detected ten times or more. The V call is TRBV6-5, the J call TRBJ2-4, with 7 bases identical to TRBD2. V shed 0 bases and J 3 bases; nucleotides not matched to a gene: 5. Germline CDR1 MNHEY, CDR2 SVGAGI. This CDR3 comprises 16 residues. Here the CDR3 DNA reads TGTGCCAGCAGTTACTCGGGAGGGACCCACAAAAACATTCAGTACTTC. Translated, it gives CASSYSGGTHKNIQYF.

The chain combines TRBV7-8 with TRBJ2-7, with 11 positions matching TRBD2. Germline CDR1 and CDR2: SGHVS and FQNEAQ. The CDR3 is 16 residues long. V shed 4 bases, J shed 3 bases, and the junction held 8 bases outside the gene matches. The chain's CDR3 is CASSSGLAESLYEQYF. The CDR3 nucleotides are TGTGCCAGCAGCTCGGGACTAGCGGAGTCCCTCTACGAGCAGTACTTC.

This clonotype was counted many times. The chain couples TRBV20-1 to TRBJ2-3; TRBD2 matches 7 bases. CDR1 is DFQATT, CDR2 SNEGSKA, per germline (reference sequence). The CDR3 runs to 16 residues. V shed 0 bases, J shed 2 bases, and the junction held 8 bases outside the gene matches. The CDR3 loop is CSARDSLAESTDTQYF. Here the CDR3 DNA reads TGCAGTGCTAGAGATTCCCTAGCGGAATCCACAGATACGCAGTATTTT.

The CDR3: CATSRDPGGREGTEAFF. The CDR3 nucleotides read TGTGCCACCAGCAGAGATCCGGGTGGCAGGGAGGGGACTGAAGCTTTCTTT. The chain has TRBV15 and TRBJ1-1; possibly TRBD1 for D (5 bases). V was clipped by 0 bases and J by 5 bases, with 19 bases between them. The germline V gene has CDR1 LNHNV and CDR2 YYDKDF (reference sequence). The CDR3 covers 17 residues.

This clonotype was found a few times. The gene calls are TRBV4-2 and TRBJ1-4; weak D call: TRBD1 (6 bases). The V gene lost 1 base and the J gene lost 6 bases, with 6 bases spanning the gap. The CDR3 sequence is 13 residues long. Germline CDR1 LGHNA, CDR2 YNFKEQ. CDR3 DNA sequence: TGTGCCAGCAGCCAAGGGACAGATGAAAAACTGTTTTTT. Amino acids: CASSQGTDEKLFF.

This clonotype was recorded once. This chain uses TRBV6-5 with TRBJ2-1; no clear D. Germline V CDR1 and CDR2: MNHEY, SVGAGI. V was cut by 0 bases and J by 7 bases, with 13 bases left in between. The CDR3 loop spans 15 amino acids. CDR3 coding DNA: TGTGCCAGCAGTTACTCAGGGCCTTGGGTTAATGAGCAGTTCTTC. Protein: CASSYSGPWVNEQFF.

The V and J genes are TRBV14 and TRBJ2-3; no clear D. This CDR3 is 16 amino acids long. V dropped 0 bases and J dropped 2 bases, with 12 bases sitting between them. Germline V gene lookup returns CDR1 SGHDN and CDR2 FVKESK. DNA of the CDR3: TGTGCCAGCAGCCAAGATCTTACACAAACCACAGATACGCAGTATTTT. This encodes CASSQDLTQTTDTQYF.

This clonotype appeared a few times. CDR3 bases: TGTGCCAGCAGCTCGGGTAGGGCACATGAGCAGTTCTTC. As protein: CASSSGRAHEQFF. The rearrangement links TRBV7-9 to TRBJ2-1; D remains ambiguous. CDR3 size: 13 residues. The V gene's germline CDR1 is SEHNR and CDR2 FQNEAQ (reference sequence). V shed 4 bases and J shed 8 bases, with 12 bases lying between them.